What follows describes a single T cell receptor (beta chain). What it binds is not known. Healthy bone marrow donors made up the cohort. This CDR3 contains 17 residues. Trimming left V 3 bases short and J 0 bases short, with 18 bases between. Germline V gives CDR1 LNHDA, CDR2 SQIVND (reference sequence). These data originate in a study of cytomegalovirus exposure and HLA in healthy donors. Overall study: Of all 380 or so donors who were genotyped, around 82% belonged to the Caucasian-associated ancestry cluster. Findings and limits, study-wide: The study designated 150 or so TCR beta chains cytomegalovirus-associated.

Researchers ran the PCR with 60 Vbeta and 13 Jbeta primers. This table comes from immunoSEQ multiplex PCR, and its TCRdb copy is limited to in-frame clones, with some not included. The sample records about 120,000 clones, 60% to 85% being singletons. The V and J genes are TRBV19 and TRBJ2-7; possible D gene TRBD2, 6 bases. The specimen was PBMCs. The receptor comes from a woman in her thirties or forties in good health and CMV-seropositive. CDR3 protein: CASSIRHSGESSYEQYF. As DNA, the CDR3 is TGTGCCAGTAGTATCAGACATTCGGGGGAATCCTCCTACGAGCAGTACTTC.